The 6 T cell receptor beta chains in this list originate from one sample, sequenced in a study of molecular identifiers for immune sequencing clone quantification. TCRdb used MiXCR to reprocess the PCR reads, holding one entry per CDR3 protein. The sample includes about 510,000 distinct CDR3 sequences, about a quarter of them seen just once. The sequenced sample consisted of naive CD8+ T cells from blood, with Jurkat cell RNA spiked in. As to subset: FACS-sorted CD8+CD4-CCR7+CD45RA+ naive T cells. These receptors were taken from a human donor in good health. Some libraries in this study had Jurkat cell RNA spiked in.

CDR3 coding DNA: TGTGCTAGTGGGCGGGGGGATTACGAGCAGTACTTC. Translated, it gives CASGRGDYEQYF. The chain joins TRBV12-5 to TRBJ2-7; 8 bases are shared with TRBD2. This CDR3 region has 12 residues. With V trimmed by 6 bases and J by 4 bases, 2 bases remained unmatched. CDR1 is LGHNT and CDR2 is FRNRAP in the germline V gene. Based on the CDR3 plus reference TRBV12-5 and TRBJ2-7, the full variable domain is DARVTQTPRHKVTEMGQEVTMRCQPILGHNTVFWYRQTMMQGLELLAYFRNRAPLDDSGMPKDRFSAEMPDATLATLKIQPSEPRDSAVYFCASGRGDYEQYFGPGTRLTVT.

Concerning this clonotype itself: This is likely a read error, given that the CDR3 carries no conserved phenylalanine or tryptophan at its end. The chain has TRBV5-1 and TRBJ1-1; D not resolved. Germline CDR1 SGHRS, CDR2 YFSETQ. The V and J ends lost 3 bases and 2 bases respectively, with 14 bases between them. This CDR3 comprises 15 residues. The CDR3 reads CASSYLPGPNTEAFL. The CDR3 coding sequence is TGCGCCAGCAGCTACCTCCCTGGTCCTAACACTGAAGCTTTCCTT.

The rearrangement links TRBV10-3 to TRBJ2-3; a weak D match, TRBD1 (6 bases). The CDR3 is 16 residues long. V was cut by 3 bases and J by 0 bases, with 13 bases left in between. The germline gives CDR1 ENHRY, CDR2 SYGVKD. The CDR3 reads CAISDSGQPSTDTQYF. CDR3 DNA sequence: TGTGCCATCAGTGACTCCGGACAGCCGAGCACAGATACGCAGTATTTT.

The chain employs TRBV30 and TRBJ1-1; TRBD1 matches at 12 bases. The CDR3 consists of 17 residues. Germline values: CDR1 GTSNPN, CDR2 SVGIG (reference sequence). V gave up 3 bases and J gave up 0 bases; unmatched junction bases: 8. The CDR3 region is CAWRLPGQGAMNTEAFF. In DNA, the CDR3 is TGTGCCTGGAGGCTTCCGGGACAGGGGGCGATGAACACTGAAGCTTTCTTT.

This clonotype was picked up a small number of times. The V call is TRBV6-2 or TRBV6-3, the J call TRBJ1-1; D call uncertain. The CDR3 extends over 13 amino acids. Trimming took off 6 bases at V and 5 bases at J, with 13 bases between the two ends. Per the germline V gene, CDR1 is MNHEY and CDR2 is SVGEGT. Here the CDR3 reads CASRILQRTEAFF. CDR3 nucleotide sequence: TGTGCCAGCAGAATTCTGCAGCGAACTGAAGCTTTCTTT.

This clonotype was detected only a few times. The chain joins TRBV2 to TRBJ2-6; 11 bases match TRBD2. The CDR3 has 20 residues. Germline CDR1 SNHLY, CDR2 FYNNEI. V lost 5 bases, J lost 0 bases, and 12 bases stayed unmatched. CDR3 DNA: TGTGCCAGCAGTTTGGGGCCGGGACTAGCGGATAACTCTGGGGCCAACGTCCTGACTTTC. Translation: CASSLGPGLADNSGANVLTF.